Described below is a single TCR beta chain sequence and its context. Antigen specificity is unknown. This sample was included in a study of OX40 agonist ivuxolimab in advanced cancers. Overall study context: As their treatment, patients were administered ivuxolimab, an agonistic anti-OX40 (CD134) antibody. The group had a mean age of roughly 65 years, ranged from about 23 to 85, and was 75% to 85% male. Study conclusions and caveats: Expanded clones belonging to CD8+ T cells outnumbered, on average, those of CD4+.

The germline gives CDR1 LNHDA, CDR2 SQIVND (reference sequence). CDR3 size: 16 residues. With 5 bases clipped from V and 0 bases from J, the junction kept 7 bases outside the gene matches. The data were produced by immunoSEQ multiplex PCR, yet TCRdb's version contains in-frame clones alone and is incomplete. Here the sample spans 65,000 to 85,000 clones, roughly 84% being singletons. The origin of this receptor is an adult with an advanced solid tumor such as melanoma, head and neck, liver or kidney cancer. The sequencing used CD4+ or CD8+ T cells sorted from blood, collected in a trial of the OX40 agonist ivuxolimab. The chain employs TRBV19 and TRBJ2-7, with 10 bases lining up with TRBD2. Written as DNA, the CDR3 is TGTGCCAGTAGTTCTTATAGCGGGGGGACCTCCTACGAGCAGTACTTC. This sequence encodes CASSSYSGGTSYEQYF.